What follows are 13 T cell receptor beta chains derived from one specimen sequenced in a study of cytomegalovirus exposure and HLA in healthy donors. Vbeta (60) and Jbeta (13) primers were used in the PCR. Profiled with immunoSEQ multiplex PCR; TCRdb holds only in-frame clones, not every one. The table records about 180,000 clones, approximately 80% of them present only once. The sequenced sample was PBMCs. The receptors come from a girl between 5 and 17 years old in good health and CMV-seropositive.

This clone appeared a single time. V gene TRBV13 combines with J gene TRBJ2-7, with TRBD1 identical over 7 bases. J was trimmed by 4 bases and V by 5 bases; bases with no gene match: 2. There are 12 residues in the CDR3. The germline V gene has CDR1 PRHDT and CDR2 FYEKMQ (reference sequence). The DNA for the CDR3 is TGTGCCAGCAGCCAGGGGGTTTACGAGCAGTACTTC. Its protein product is CASSQGVYEQYF.

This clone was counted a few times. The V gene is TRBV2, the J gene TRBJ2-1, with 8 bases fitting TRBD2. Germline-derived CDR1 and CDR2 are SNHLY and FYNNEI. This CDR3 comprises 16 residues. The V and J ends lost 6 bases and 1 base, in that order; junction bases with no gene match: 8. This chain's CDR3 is CASSQLAVRSYNEQFF. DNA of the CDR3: TGTGCCAGCAGCCAACTAGCGGTCCGGTCCTACAATGAGCAGTTCTTC.

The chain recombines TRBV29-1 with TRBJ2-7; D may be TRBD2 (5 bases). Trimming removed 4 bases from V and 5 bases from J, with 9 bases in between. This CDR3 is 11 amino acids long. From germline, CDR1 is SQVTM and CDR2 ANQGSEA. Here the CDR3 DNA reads TGCAGCGTTGGGAGGCTCCACGAGCAGTACTTC. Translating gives CSVGRLHEQYF.

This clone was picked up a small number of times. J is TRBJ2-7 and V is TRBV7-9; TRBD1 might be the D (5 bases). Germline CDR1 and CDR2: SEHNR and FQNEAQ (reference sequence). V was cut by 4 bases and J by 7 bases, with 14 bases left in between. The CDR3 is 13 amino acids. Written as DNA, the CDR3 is TGTGCCAGCAGCTATCCTAAGGCAGGGGAGCAGTACTTC. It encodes CASSYPKAGEQYF.

In nucleotides, the CDR3 is TGTGCCAGCAGCCCCGGAGGGAGGAATCAGCCCCAGCATTTT. It is translated as CASSPGGRNQPQHF. J is TRBJ1-5 and V is TRBV9; D call uncertain. V was pared by 4 bases and J by 4 bases, with 12 bases between. In germline, CDR1 is SGDLS, CDR2 YYNGEE. The length of the CDR3 is 14 residues.

CDR3 sequence reads: CASKFGLGGGYTF. Written as DNA, the CDR3 is TGTGCCAGCAAGTTCGGGCTTGGGGGGGGCTACACCTTC. The chain couples TRBV2 to TRBJ1-2; tentative D call: TRBD1 (5 bases). Germline CDR1 SNHLY, CDR2 FYNNEI. Trimming cost V 7 bases and J 8 bases, with 17 bases left between them. The CDR3 runs 13 residues.

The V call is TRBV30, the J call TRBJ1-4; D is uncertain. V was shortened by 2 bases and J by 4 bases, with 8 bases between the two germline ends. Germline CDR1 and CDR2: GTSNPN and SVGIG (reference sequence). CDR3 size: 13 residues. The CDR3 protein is CAWSSRYNEKLFF. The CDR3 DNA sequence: TGTGCCTGGAGTAGCCGCTATAATGAAAAACTGTTTTTT.

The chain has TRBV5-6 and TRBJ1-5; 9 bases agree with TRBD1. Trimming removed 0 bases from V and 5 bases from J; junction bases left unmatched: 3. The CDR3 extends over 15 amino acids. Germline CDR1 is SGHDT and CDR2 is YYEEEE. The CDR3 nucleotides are TGTGCCAGCAGCTTGGGACAGGGGGAAGATCAGCCCCAGCATTTT. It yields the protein CASSLGQGEDQPQHF.

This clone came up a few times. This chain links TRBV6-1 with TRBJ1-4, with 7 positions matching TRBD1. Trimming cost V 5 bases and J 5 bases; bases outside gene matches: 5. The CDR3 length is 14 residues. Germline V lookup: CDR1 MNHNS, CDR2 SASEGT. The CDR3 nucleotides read TGTGCCAGCAGTCCCGGGACAGTAAATGAAAAACTGTTTTTT. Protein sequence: CASSPGTVNEKLFF.

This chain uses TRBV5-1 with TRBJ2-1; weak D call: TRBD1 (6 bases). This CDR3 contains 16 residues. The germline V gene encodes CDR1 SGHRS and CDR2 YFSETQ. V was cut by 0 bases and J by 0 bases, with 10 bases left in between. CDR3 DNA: TGCGCCAGCAGCTTGGGAGGGACAAACTCCTACAATGAGCAGTTCTTC. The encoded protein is CASSLGGTNSYNEQFF.

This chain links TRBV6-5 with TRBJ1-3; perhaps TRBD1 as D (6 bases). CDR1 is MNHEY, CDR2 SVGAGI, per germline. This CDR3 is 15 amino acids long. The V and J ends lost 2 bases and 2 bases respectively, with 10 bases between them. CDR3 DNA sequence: TGTGCCAGCAGTTACGAAAGACAGGCTGGAAACACCATATATTTT. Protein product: CASSYERQAGNTIYF.

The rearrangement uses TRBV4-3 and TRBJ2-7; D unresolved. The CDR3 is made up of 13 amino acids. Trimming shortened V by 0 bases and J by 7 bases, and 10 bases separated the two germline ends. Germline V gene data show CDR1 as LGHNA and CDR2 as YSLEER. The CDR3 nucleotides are TGCGCCAGCAGCCAAGAAACAGACCGTGAGCAGTACTTC. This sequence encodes CASSQETDREQYF.

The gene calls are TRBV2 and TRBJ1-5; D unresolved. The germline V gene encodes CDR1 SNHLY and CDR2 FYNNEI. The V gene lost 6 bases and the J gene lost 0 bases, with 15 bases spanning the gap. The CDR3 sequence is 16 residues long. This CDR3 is CASRAPGKNSNQPQHF. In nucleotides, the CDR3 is TGTGCCAGCAGAGCCCCCGGGAAGAATAGCAATCAGCCCCAGCATTTT.